These 25 T cell receptor beta chains were sequenced from one sample in a study of a mutant IDH1 vaccine in newly diagnosed glioma. Time point of the sample: week 5, during vaccination. Doses consisted of 300 ug of mutant IDH1 20-mer peptide each, paired with topical imiquimod. The method was immunoSEQ multiplex PCR; TCRdb's version includes in-frame clones alone and lacks a portion of them. The profile covers about 53,000 clones, with roughly 82% appearing a single time and approximately 2.8% taken by the ten largest. Their recognized antigens are unknown. This specimen consisted of PBMCs, obtained from a glioma patient whose treatment included an IDH1 peptide vaccine. These receptors all come from a young woman with glioma. Some clones in this sample may be carry-over from other donors' samples.

V gene TRBV27 combines with J gene TRBJ1-1, with D unclear. From germline, CDR1 is MNHEY and CDR2 SMNVEV (reference sequence). The CDR3 has 14 residues. With 2 bases removed from V and 0 bases from J, the gap between germline ends came to 7 bases. The CDR3: CASSLNTMNTEAFF. For the CDR3, the DNA is TGTGCCAGCAGTTTAAACACGATGAACACTGAAGCTTTCTTT.

This clone appeared once. The chain employs TRBV28 and TRBJ2-3; TRBD1 or TRBD2 may be the D gene (5 bases each). Trimming left V 6 bases short and J 5 bases short, with 24 bases between. Germline V gene data show CDR1 as MDHEN and CDR2 as SYDVKM. The CDR3 is 17 residues long. This CDR3 is CASRSTGPLTSRDTQYF. The DNA of the CDR3 is TGTGCCAGCAGGAGTACGGGACCCCTCACGTCCCGAGATACGCAGTATTTT. The whole variable domain, remainder taken from reference TRBV28 and TRBJ2-3, is DVKVTQSSRYLVKRTGEKVFLECVQDMDHENMFWYRQDPGLGLRLIYFSYDVKMKEKGDIPEGYSVSREKKERFSLILESASTNQTSMYLCASRSTGPLTSRDTQYFGPGTRLTVL.

The gene calls are TRBV30 and TRBJ2-1; 11 positions match TRBD2. Germline V lookup: CDR1 GTSNPN, CDR2 SVGIG (reference sequence). The CDR3 loop spans 20 amino acids. The ends lost 0 bases at V and 4 bases at J; junction bases unmatched: 17. CDR3: CAWSVVKLAGERGVYNEQFF. CDR3 DNA: TGTGCCTGGAGTGTAGTAAAACTAGCGGGAGAGAGGGGGGTATACAATGAGCAGTTCTTC.

The chain couples TRBV2 to TRBJ2-5; a weak D match, TRBD1 (5 bases). V was trimmed by 8 bases and J by 4 bases, leaving 17 bases between them. The CDR3 runs 14 residues. Germline loops: CDR1 SNHLY, CDR2 FYNNEI. Here the CDR3 reads CASPRIGRAETQYF. The CDR3 DNA sequence: TGTGCCAGCCCCCGGATAGGCAGGGCAGAGACCCAGTACTTC.

The chain links TRBV19 to TRBJ2-1; 12 bases fit TRBD2. CDR3 size: 19 residues. V was clipped by 1 base and J by 7 bases; unmatched bases: 14. Germline V lookup: CDR1 LNHDA, CDR2 SQIVND (reference sequence). The CDR3: CASSIVGRVTSGRTNEQFF. The CDR3 DNA follows: TGTGCCAGTAGTATAGTAGGCCGAGTCACTAGCGGGAGGACGAATGAGCAGTTCTTC. Full variable domain (outside the CDR3, taken from reference TRBV19 and TRBJ2-1): DGGITQSPKYLFRKEGQNVTLSCEQNLNHDAMYWYRQDPGQGLRLIYYSQIVNDFQKGDIAEGYSVSREKKESFPLTVTSAQKNPTAFYLCASSIVGRVTSGRTNEQFFGPGTRLTVL.

The chain uses TRBV5-7 and TRBJ1-1; D ambiguous. TRBV5-7 is known as an ORF, though its function is uncertain. The CDR3 runs to 14 residues. V lost 0 bases to trimming and J lost 2 bases, with 8 bases between them. The CDR3 DNA reads TGTGCCAGCAGCTTGGAAGGAGGAAACACTGAAGCTTTCTTT. Amino acids: CASSLEGGNTEAFF.

The chain couples TRBV5-6 to TRBJ2-1, with D unresolved. Trimming removed 3 bases from V and 8 bases from J, with 9 bases in between. CDR3 length: 12 amino acids. The V gene's germline CDR1 is SGHDT and CDR2 YYEEEE. In DNA form, the CDR3 reads TGTGCCAGCAGCTCCCTTGCTCATGAGCAGTTCTTC. Translated: CASSSLAHEQFF.

This chain joins TRBV30 and TRBJ1-2; the D is unclear. Germline values: CDR1 GTSNPN, CDR2 SVGIG (reference sequence). V gave up 4 bases and J gave up 5 bases, with 11 bases separating them. CDR3 length equals 12 residues. CDR3: CAWTMGSYGYTF. CDR3 DNA: TGTGCCTGGACTATGGGTAGTTATGGCTACACCTTC.

The V gene is TRBV5-1, the J gene TRBJ1-1; TRBD1 agrees at 7 bases. The CDR3 spans 14 residues. After removal of 0 bases from V and 4 bases from J, the junction contained 3 bases not matched to a gene. Germline V gives CDR1 SGHRS, CDR2 YFSETQ. CDR3 DNA: TGCGCCAGCAGCTTGGAGACAGGGATCACTGAAGCTTTCTTT. It codes for CASSLETGITEAFF.

V usage is TRBV4-3 and J usage is TRBJ2-7; TRBD2 might be the D (5 bases). Germline CDR1 LGHNA, CDR2 YSLEER. V lost 0 bases and J 5 bases, leaving 14 bases between the germline ends. CDR3 length equals 15 residues. The CDR3 protein is CASSQDTGFRNEQYF. The DNA for the CDR3 is TGCGCCAGCAGCCAAGATACGGGGTTTAGGAACGAGCAGTACTTC.

This clone has a handful of counts. The CDR3 region is CASSFSRDTQYF. The CDR3 DNA is TGCGCCAGCAGCTTTAGCCGAGATACGCAGTATTTT. The J gene is TRBJ2-3, the V gene TRBV5-1, with D unclear. V was shortened by 2 bases and J by 5 bases, with 6 bases between the two germline ends. Germline assignment: CDR1 SGHRS and CDR2 YFSETQ. The CDR3 length is 12 residues.

Concerning this clone: Compared with germline, one end of the junction differs, possibly owing to a read error. The chain carries TRBV4-1 and TRBJ2-1, with TRBD1 matching 8 bases. Looked up from germline, CDR1 is MGHRA and CDR2 is YSYEKL. The CDR3 covers 17 residues. In DNA form, the CDR3 reads TGCGCCAGCAGCGTCCGGGACAGGACGACCGCCTACCATGAGCAGTTCTTC. Translation gives CASSVRDRTTAYHEQFF.

The chain is built from TRBV21-1 and TRBJ1-2. TRBV21-1 counts as a pseudogene. The CDR3 extends over 13 amino acids. CDR3 residues: CASSKDTTRGYTF. Here the CDR3 DNA reads TGTGCCAGCAGCAAAGATACTACTCGAGGCTACACCTTC.

The count of this clone is one. The chain recombines TRBV7-9 with TRBJ2-7; the D gene is possibly TRBD2 (5 bases). Germline CDR1 reads SEHNR; CDR2 reads FQNEAQ (reference sequence). The CDR3 has 14 amino acids. Trimming removed 0 bases at V and 7 bases at J, with 13 bases between. CDR3 residues: CASSLAGGSGEQYF. The CDR3 coding sequence is TGTGCCAGCAGCTTAGCGGGCGGGTCCGGGGAGCAGTACTTC.

The chain uses TRBV7-2 and TRBJ1-5; D is possibly TRBD1 (5 bases). The CDR3 covers 15 residues. Germline V lookup: CDR1 SGHTA, CDR2 FQGNSA. The ends were cut back, 5 bases at V and 2 bases at J, with 13 bases in the middle. CDR3 sequence reads: CASSPRTLGNQPQHF. CDR3 nucleotide sequence: TGTGCCAGCAGCCCCCGGACATTGGGCAATCAGCCCCAGCATTTT.

The gene calls are TRBV4-1 and TRBJ2-7; no reliable D call. Between the trimmed V and J ends, which lost 6 bases and 0 bases, there was a span of 15 bases. The CDR3 covers 15 residues. Germline V lookup: CDR1 MGHRA, CDR2 YSYEKL. The CDR3 DNA follows: TGCGCCAGCAGGTACCTGACGGACGGCTCCTACGAGCAGTACTTC. Amino acids: CASRYLTDGSYEQYF.

The chain joins TRBV10-3 to TRBJ2-5, with TRBD2 matching 7 bases. The J call may be incorrect, as the DNA end agrees better with TRBJ2-7. Germline CDR1 reads ENHRY; CDR2 reads SYGVKD. The CDR3 runs to 15 residues. CDR3 residues: CAISGSGTSPGEQYF. In nucleotides, the CDR3 is TGTGCCATCAGCGGGAGCGGGACCTCCCCAGGCGAGCAGTACTTC.

The chain carries TRBV6-6 and TRBJ2-3; the D call may be TRBD1 or TRBD2 (5 bases each). The CDR3 extends over 15 amino acids. Germline CDR1 MNHNY, CDR2 SVGAGI (reference sequence). V was shortened by 6 bases and J by 3 bases, with 16 bases between the two germline ends. The CDR3 protein is CASSQTGRGTDTQYF. DNA of the CDR3: TGTGCCAGCAGCCAAACGGGGCGAGGGACAGATACGCAGTATTTT.

V usage is TRBV7-9 and J usage is TRBJ2-2; TRBD1 agrees at 10 bases. CDR1 and CDR2 from the germline V gene are SEHNR and FQNEAQ (reference sequence). V gave up 5 bases and J gave up 1 base; unmatched junction bases: 7. CDR3 length equals 17 residues. The CDR3 sequence: CASSADRGIMNTGELFF. CDR3 in DNA: TGTGCCAGCAGCGCGGACAGGGGGATTATGAACACCGGGGAGCTGTTTTTT.

This chain connects TRBV29-1 to TRBJ2-7; D might be TRBD1 (6 bases). Germline CDR1 SQVTM, CDR2 ANQGSEA. V was pared by 5 bases and J by 4 bases, with 18 bases between. The CDR3 spans 14 residues. The CDR3, as DNA: TGCAGCGTTTCCGCCCGACAGGCTACTTACGAGCAGTACTTC. Protein sequence: CSVSARQATYEQYF.

The chain carries TRBV6-5 and TRBJ2-5; D may correspond to TRBD1 or TRBD2 (5 bases each). V lost 2 bases, J lost 1 base, and 11 bases lay in between. The length of the CDR3 is 15 residues. Germline CDR1 and CDR2: MNHEY and SVGAGI. This chain's CDR3 is CASSYGAGIQETQYF. The CDR3 bases are TGTGCCAGCAGTTACGGGGCCGGGATCCAAGAGACCCAGTACTTC.

This clone was counted only a few times. The chain carries TRBV28 and TRBJ1-5; no firm D call. Trimming stripped 3 bases from V and 2 bases from J, with 11 bases between. Germline loops: CDR1 MDHEN, CDR2 SYDVKM. The CDR3 length is 15 residues. The CDR3: CASSLVESGNQPQHF. Written as DNA, the CDR3 is TGTGCCAGCAGTTTGGTGGAAAGCGGCAATCAGCCCCAGCATTTT.

Here the CDR3 reads CASGLGDRNYGYTF. In nucleotides, the CDR3 is TGTGCTAGTGGTTTGGGGGACAGAAACTATGGCTACACCTTC. V is TRBV12-5 and J is TRBJ1-2, with 7 nucleotides matching TRBD1. The CDR3 runs 14 residues. J gave up 2 bases and V 1 base, and 1 base lay outside the gene matches. The germline V gene encodes CDR1 LGHNT and CDR2 FRNRAP.

In nucleotides, the CDR3 is TGCGCCAGCAGCCAAGGGTTAGGGGCCCTAAGGGAGCAGTACTTC. It yields the protein CASSQGLGALREQYF. The rearrangement links TRBV4-3 to TRBJ2-7; D may be TRBD1 (5 bases). The CDR3 is 15 amino acids. The V gene lost 1 base and the J gene lost 7 bases, with 17 bases spanning the gap. Germline assignment: CDR1 LGHNA and CDR2 YSLEER.

The V and J genes are TRBV14 and TRBJ2-3; the D gene is possibly TRBD2 (6 bases). CDR1 is SGHDN, CDR2 FVKESK, per germline. The CDR3 is 15 residues long. Trimming took 0 bases from V and 5 from J, leaving 12 bases between them. The CDR3 reads CASSQDGTVKDTQYF. CDR3 coding DNA: TGTGCCAGCAGCCAAGATGGGACTGTCAAAGATACGCAGTATTTT.